The 24 T cell receptor beta chains given below trace back to one sample, sequenced in a study of regulatory T cells in long-lasting Graves disease. Indicated time point: persistent/refractory GD, antithyroid drugs over 5 years with positive TRAb. PBMC RNA served as the TCR library source. The TCR beta library used iRepertoire HTBI primers with Arm-PCR amplification of CDR3. MiXCR, run by TCRdb on the multiplex PCR reads, gives a single entry per CDR3 protein. The sample comprises almost 350,000 distinct CDR3 sequences, around a fifth of which are singletons, and less than 35% rests with the top ten. Sequencing was performed on peripheral blood mononuclear cells (PBMCs), taken when the disease was refractory, from a patient treated with antithyroid drugs. The receptor source for this set is a female donor with Graves disease.

In its sample, this clonotype was seen many times. The genes are TRBV5-1 and TRBJ2-7; no clear D. The CDR3 contains 14 residues. With 2 bases removed from V and 5 bases from J, the gap between germline ends came to 14 bases. Germline CDR1 and CDR2: SGHRS and YFSETQ. CDR3 protein: CASSFASPGNEQYF. The CDR3 DNA sequence: TGCGCCAGCAGCTTCGCGAGCCCAGGTAACGAGCAGTACTTC. The whole variable domain, remainder taken from reference TRBV5-1 and TRBJ2-7, is KAGVTQTPRYLIKTRGQQVTLSCSPISGHRSVSWYQQTPGQGLQFLFEYFSETQRNKGNFPGRFSGRQFSNSRSEMNVSTLELGDSALYLCASSFASPGNEQYFGPGTRLTVT.

This clonotype was seen many times. CDR3 amino acids: CASSQTSGAYEQYF. The CDR3 bases are TGTGCCAGCAGTCAGACTAGCGGGGCCTACGAGCAGTACTTC. The V and J genes are TRBV12-3 or TRBV12-4 and TRBJ2-7; 11 bases map to TRBD2. The CDR3 has 14 residues. The V segment lost 5 bases and the J segment 2 bases; nucleotides outside the gene matches: 2.

Ten or more counts support this clonotype. V gene TRBV19 combines with J gene TRBJ1-1; TRBD1 is a possible D gene (5 bases). CDR1 is LNHDA, CDR2 SQIVND, per germline (reference sequence). Trimming stripped 3 bases from V and 3 bases from J, with 17 bases between. The CDR3 is 16 residues long. The CDR3 coding sequence is TGTGCCAGTAGTATGACACCAGGGTATGGGTACACTGAAGCTTTCTTT. This sequence encodes CASSMTPGYGYTEAFF.

This clonotype showed up just a few times. The chain combines TRBV5-1 with TRBJ2-7; 7 bases align to TRBD1. The V gene's germline CDR1 is SGHRS and CDR2 YFSETQ. The junction had 10 bases not matched to a gene; V was cut back by 4 bases and J by 0 bases. This CDR3 comprises 16 residues. The CDR3 is CASSQGLRDSSYEQYF. The DNA of the CDR3 is TGCGCCAGCAGCCAGGGGCTTCGGGACAGCTCCTACGAGCAGTACTTC.

There are many counts of this clonotype. J is TRBJ1-1 and V is TRBV7-2, with unresolved D. Per germline, CDR1 SGHTA and CDR2 FQGNSA. The ends were cut back, 7 bases at V and 0 bases at J, with 12 bases in the middle. The CDR3 covers 14 residues. The CDR3 protein is CASNDFRLNTEAFF. CDR3 bases: TGTGCCAGCAACGATTTTCGTCTGAACACTGAAGCTTTCTTT. Full variable domain (missing parts from reference TRBV7-2 and TRBJ1-1): GAGVSQSPSNKVTEKGKDVELRCDPISGHTALYWYRQSLGQGLEFLIYFQGNSAPDKSGLPSDRFSAERTGGSVSTLTIQRTQQEDSAVYLCASNDFRLNTEAFFGQGTRLTVV.

Of note for this clonotype: Possible read error: a much larger clone is one base away. The chain uses TRBV3-1 and TRBJ2-7; D is unclear. The CDR3 totals 12 residues. CDR1 is LGHDT, CDR2 YNNKEL, per germline (reference sequence). The CDR3 DNA reads TGTGCCAGCAGCCAAGTCCTTTACGAGCAGTGCTTC. Protein product: CASSQVLYEQCF.

This clonotype was detected a few times. The missing conserved phenylalanine or tryptophan at the end of this CDR3 makes a read error likely. The genes are TRBV6-1 and TRBJ1-1, with unresolved D. The V end was cut by 7 bases, the J end by 0 bases, with 15 bases between. The germline gives CDR1 MNHNS, CDR2 SASEGT. This CDR3 is built from 15 residues. This CDR3 reads CASTPLYEMNTEAFV. In DNA, the CDR3 is TGTGCCAGCACCCCACTTTACGAAATGAACACTGAAGCTTTCGTT.

This clonotype appeared many times. The chain couples TRBV2 to TRBJ2-5, with 10 bases lining up with TRBD2. CDR3 size: 15 residues. With 6 bases clipped from V and 7 bases from J, the junction kept 11 bases outside the gene matches. The V gene's germline CDR1 is SNHLY and CDR2 FYNNEI. Here the CDR3 reads CASSGRTSGLGTQYF. CDR3 nucleotide sequence: TGTGCCAGCAGCGGTAGGACTAGCGGTTTAGGGACCCAGTACTTC. The full variable domain, its missing parts supplied by reference TRBV2 and TRBJ2-5, is EPEVTQTPSHQVTQMGQEVILRCVPISNHLYFYWYRQILGQKVEFLVSFYNNEISEKSEIFDDQFSVERPDGSNFTLKIRSTKLEDSAMYFCASSGRTSGLGTQYFGPGTRLLVL.

This clonotype was found a few times. The J gene is TRBJ1-2, the V gene TRBV18, with no clear D. V was trimmed by 1 base and J by 8 bases, leaving 14 bases between them. This CDR3 spans 14 amino acids. The germline V gene has CDR1 KGHSH and CDR2 LQKENI. The CDR3 DNA is TGTGCCAGCTCACCACAAGGGTCGGGAGACGGCTACACCTTC. It encodes CASSPQGSGDGYTF.

In this sample, this clonotype turned up a few times. The chain joins TRBV27 to TRBJ1-2, with TRBD1 identical over 7 bases. The germline CDR1 and CDR2 sequences are MNHEY and SMNVEV (reference sequence). The CDR3 has 15 amino acids. Trimming cost V 3 bases and J 4 bases; bases outside gene matches: 8. CDR3 in DNA: TGTGCCAGCAGTTTGGGCGGGACAGACCTCTATGGCTACACCTTC. Translating it yields CASSLGGTDLYGYTF.

This clonotype came up many times. The rearrangement joins TRBV28 to TRBJ1-5, with D perhaps TRBD1 (5 bases). This CDR3 has 16 amino acids. From germline, CDR1 is MDHEN and CDR2 SYDVKM. The ends were cut back, 3 bases at V and 4 bases at J, with 16 bases in the middle. The CDR3 region has the DNA TGTGCCAGCAGTTTGGATCCGCGGGGGGGGAATCAGCCCCAGCATTTT. This encodes CASSLDPRGGNQPQHF.

This clonotype was observed at least ten times. The DNA of the CDR3 is TGTGCCAGCTCACCACAGGGGCCGAACACTGAAGCTTTCTTT. Its translation is CASSPQGPNTEAFF. The chain employs TRBV18 and TRBJ1-1; the D gene is possibly TRBD1 (5 bases). This CDR3 is 14 amino acids long. The germline gives CDR1 KGHSH, CDR2 LQKENI. Trimming stripped 1 base from V and 1 base from J, with 7 bases between.

In this sample, this clonotype turned up a few times. This sequence joins TRBV6-2 or TRBV6-3 and TRBJ2-5; D uncertain. V lost 5 bases to trimming and J lost 2 bases, with 12 bases between them. This CDR3 is built from 14 residues. From germline, CDR1 is MNHEY and CDR2 SVGEGT. As DNA, the CDR3 is TGTGCCAGCAGTGATATCGGCAATCAAGAGACCCAGTACTTC. It specifies CASSDIGNQETQYF.

This clonotype occurred many times. The V call is TRBV4-1, the J call TRBJ1-2, with TRBD1 matching 9 bases. This CDR3 has 16 residues. Germline CDR1 reads MGHRA; CDR2 reads YSYEKL. Trimming removed 1 base from V and 6 bases from J; junction bases left unmatched: 9. The CDR3 sequence: CASSQGPLRDRDGYTF. The CDR3 coding sequence is TGCGCCAGCAGCCAAGGCCCCCTCCGGGACAGGGATGGCTACACCTTC.

V and J are TRBV2 and TRBJ2-4, with a weak D call TRBD2 (6 bases). Germline V lookup: CDR1 SNHLY, CDR2 FYNNEI. The V and J ends lost 1 base and 1 base respectively, with 14 bases between them. CDR3 length equals 17 residues. The CDR3 sequence is CASSEGGGTGAKNIQYF. The CDR3 coding sequence is TGTGCCAGCAGTGAAGGTGGCGGGACCGGGGCCAAAAACATTCAGTACTTC.

The sample holds many counts of this clonotype. The junction and the germline gene differ at one end; a read error may be behind it. This rearrangement joins TRBV5-1 to TRBJ1-1, with unresolved D. This CDR3 is 13 amino acids long. CDR1 is SGHRS and CDR2 is YFSETQ in the germline V gene. This CDR3 is CASSFTGNAEAFF. CDR3 nucleotide sequence: TGCGCCAGCAGCTTCACGGGGAACGCTGAAGCTTTCTTT.

Regarding this clonotype: A read error is likely here: a far larger clone is one base away. V gene TRBV2 combines with J gene TRBJ1-2; D not resolved. Germline CDR1 and CDR2: SNHLY and FYNNEI. Trimming pared 5 bases from V and 6 bases from J, leaving 19 bases between. There are 15 residues in the CDR3. CDR3: CASSYSRHARDGYTF. For the CDR3, the DNA is TGTGCCAGCAGTTACTCGAGGCACGCAAGGGATGGCTACACCTTC. The variable domain in full, completed from reference TRBV2 and TRBJ1-2, reads EPEVTQTPSHQVTQMGQEVILRCVPISNHLYFYWYRQILGQKVEFLVSFYNNEISEKSEIFDDQFSVERPDGSNFTLKIRSTKLEDSAMYFCASSYSRHARDGYTFGSGTRLTVV.

This clonotype has only a few counts. The gene calls are TRBV7-2 and TRBJ2-7; D gene unclear. Germline CDR1 and CDR2: SGHTA and FQGNSA. The V and J ends lost 3 bases and 7 bases respectively, with 4 bases between them. The CDR3 totals 10 residues. This CDR3 is CASSLVEQYF. The CDR3, as DNA: TGTGCCAGCAGCTTGGTTGAGCAGTACTTC.

The V and J genes are TRBV5-1 and TRBJ2-3, with D uncertain. CDR3 length equals 13 residues. The V gene's germline CDR1 is SGHRS and CDR2 YFSETQ. The ends were cut back, 0 bases at V and 5 bases at J, with 7 bases in the middle. Here the CDR3 reads CASSLALGDTQYF. The CDR3 nucleotides are TGCGCCAGCAGCTTGGCCCTAGGAGATACGCAGTATTTT.

This clonotype came up a few times. This rearrangement joins TRBV11-1 to TRBJ2-7; maybe TRBD1 (6 bases). The CDR3 has 14 residues. Germline lookup yields CDR1 SGHAT and CDR2 FQDESV (reference sequence). V was pared by 5 bases and J by 7 bases, with 18 bases between. CDR3 nucleotide sequence: TGTGCCAGCAGCCCCGGGACACCTATCTGGGAGCAGTACTTC. Its translation is CASSPGTPIWEQYF.

CDR3 in amino acids: CASSLAGFTYEQYF. The CDR3 DNA reads TGTGCCAGCAGCTTAGCGGGCTTTACTTACGAGCAGTACTTC. V usage is TRBV7-2 and J usage is TRBJ2-7, with D uncertain. This CDR3 contains 14 residues. V was cut by 0 bases and J by 4 bases, with 10 bases left in between. CDR1 SGHTA and CDR2 FQGNSA come from the germline V gene.

This clonotype was picked up many times. The chain uses TRBV19 and TRBJ2-5; D gene uncertain. The V end lost 6 bases, the J end lost 5 bases, and 13 bases lay between the germline ends. The CDR3 spans 13 residues. Germline CDR1 and CDR2: LNHDA and SQIVND (reference sequence). The CDR3 coding sequence is TGTGCCAGTAGCGACCTCGCCGGGGAGACCCAGTACTTC. It specifies CASSDLAGETQYF.

The chain couples TRBV27 to TRBJ2-7; D unclear. The ends were cut back, 0 bases at V and 3 bases at J, with 6 bases in the middle. This CDR3 spans 13 amino acids. Germline V lookup: CDR1 MNHEY, CDR2 SMNVEV (reference sequence). In DNA, the CDR3 is TGTGCCAGCAGTTTATCGAACGGCTACGAGCAGTACTTC. This codes for CASSLSNGYEQYF.

This clonotype was seen many times. The rearrangement uses TRBV11-2 and TRBJ1-1; TRBD1 might be the D (5 bases). This CDR3 is built from 15 residues. Germline CDR1 and CDR2: SGHAT and FQNNGV. The V end was cut by 5 bases, the J end by 1 base, with 14 bases between. This chain's CDR3 is CASSPQGAPNTEAFF. The CDR3, as DNA: TGTGCCAGCAGCCCGCAGGGTGCCCCGAACACTGAAGCTTTCTTT.